Presented here are 4 T cell receptor beta chains from one specimen sequenced in a study of blood T cell repertoires in COVID-19. Profiled with immunoSEQ multiplex PCR; TCRdb holds only in-frame clones, not every one. The sample has 60,000 to 75,000 clones, approximately 78% seen once. Source material: peripheral blood. Receptor source: a human donor in a cohort sampled during active COVID-19.

The rearrangement uses TRBV13 and TRBJ1-1; perhaps TRBD1 as D (6 bases). CDR1 PRHDT and CDR2 FYEKMQ come from the germline V gene (reference sequence). V was cut by 1 base and J by 3 bases, with 9 bases left in between. The CDR3 is 14 amino acids. The CDR3 loop reads CASSLDRVDTEAFF. CDR3 DNA sequence: TGTGCCAGCAGCTTAGACAGGGTCGACACTGAAGCTTTCTTT.

The chain carries TRBV6-4 and TRBJ1-2; 8 bases are shared with TRBD1. Per germline, CDR1 MRHNA and CDR2 SNTAGT. This CDR3 has 16 amino acids. With 0 bases clipped from V and 8 bases from J, the junction kept 11 bases outside the gene matches. The chain's CDR3 is CASSDSGQADVGGYTF. The CDR3 bases are TGTGCCAGCAGTGACTCGGGACAGGCAGATGTCGGAGGCTACACCTTC.

This chain uses TRBV6-2 or TRBV6-3 with TRBJ2-7; TRBD1 agrees at 7 bases. The CDR3 runs to 13 residues. Germline lookup yields CDR1 MNHEY and CDR2 SVGEGT. V dropped 2 bases and J dropped 2; count of bases not matched to a gene: 0. Here the CDR3 reads CASSYQGAYEQYV. CDR3 sequence (DNA): TGTGCCAGCAGTTACCAGGGGGCCTACGAGCAGTACGTC.

The CDR3: CATQLTDSKTQYF. CDR3 DNA: TGTGCCACACAACTGACTGACAGTAAGACCCAGTACTTC. V is TRBV2 and J is TRBJ2-5, with a tentative D call TRBD1 (5 bases). Looked up from germline, CDR1 is SNHLY and CDR2 is FYNNEI. V shed 10 bases and J shed 6 bases, with 18 bases lying between them. This CDR3 has 13 amino acids.